These T cell receptor beta chains were read from a single sample in a study of CD8 T cells in ankylosing spondylitis. Each CDR3 protein is one row after TCRdb ran MiXCR on the 5' RACE reads. The sample records more than 300,000 distinct CDR3 sequences, roughly 8% being singletons. Sample: blood, either unsorted or a sorted T cell fraction (not recorded which). Receptor source: a male donor with ankylosing spondylitis. Both conserved end residues are part of each CDR3. The D gene is left open where the match is weak. Only some rows state a clone size, as once, few, many or a class for expanded clones.

d_gene	v_gene	j_gene	abundance	CDR3aa	CDR3nt
NA	TRBV27	TRBJ2-2	many	CASSSRGRVTGELFF	TGTGCCAGCAGTTCGCGGGGCCGGGTCACCGGGGAGCTGTTTTTT
NA	TRBV30	TRBJ2-5	NA	CAWGGTPGRWGETQYF	TGTGCCTGGGGGGGGACGCCGGGACGGTGGGGAGAGACCCAGTACTTC
NA	TRBV20-1	TRBJ1-4	few	CSARGVWGEKLFF	TGCAGTGCTAGAGGTGTTTGGGGAGAAAAACTGTTTTTT
TRBD2	TRBV6-1	TRBJ2-3	NA	CASTTGGPTDTQYF	TGTGCCAGCACTACGGGAGGGCCGACAGATACGCAGTATTTT
TRBD1	TRBV29-1	TRBJ2-7	many	CSALRDRGSEQYF	TGCAGCGCTCTTCGGGACAGGGGAAGCGAGCAGTACTTC
NA	TRBV7-3	TRBJ1-6	few	CASSLNPGQNSPLHF	TGTGCCAGCAGCCTTAACCCGGGCCAGAATTCACCCCTCCACTTT
NA	TRBV29-1	TRBJ2-1	NA	CSVAESSYNEQFF	TGCAGCGTTGCGGAGAGCTCCTACAATGAGCAGTTCTTC
TRBD1	TRBV7-9	TRBJ2-3	NA	CASGRRQGASTDTQYF	TGTGCCAGCGGAAGAAGACAGGGGGCGAGCACAGATACGCAGTATTTT
TRBD2	TRBV2	TRBJ2-5	few	CASSESGLAAQETQYF	TGTGCCAGCAGTGAGAGCGGACTAGCGGCACAAGAGACCCAGTACTTC
TRBD2	TRBV4-2	TRBJ2-5	NA	CASSQLLAGAQETQYF	TGTGCCAGCAGCCAACTACTAGCGGGAGCGCAAGAGACCCAGTACTTC
NA	TRBV5-1	TRBJ1-6	many	CASSFQNSPLHF	TGCGCCAGCAGCTTTCAAAATTCACCCCTCCACTTT
NA	TRBV28	TRBJ1-5	NA	CASSPSGRDSNQPQHF	TGTGCCAGCAGTCCCTCCGGCAGGGATAGCAATCAGCCCCAGCATTTT
NA	TRBV19	TRBJ1-5	few	CASTNRGEGRVGDQPQHF	TGTGCCAGTACTAATAGGGGTGAAGGGAGAGTTGGGGATCAGCCCCAGCATTTT
TRBD1	TRBV13	TRBJ2-7	many	CASSLSGQATYEQYF	TGTGCCAGCAGCTTATCTGGACAGGCGACCTACGAGCAGTACTTC
NA	TRBV7-9	TRBJ2-7	few	CASSLILREQYF	TGTGCCAGCAGCTTAATCCTTCGCGAGCAGTACTTC
TRBD2	TRBV19	TRBJ2-7	many	CASSSQALAGITSYEQYF	TGTGCCAGTAGTTCCCAGGCCCTAGCGGGGATCACGTCCTACGAGCAGTACTTC
NA	TRBV25-1	TRBJ2-2	NA	CASSELRNTGELFF	TGTGCCAGCAGTGAATTGAGGAACACCGGGGAGCTGTTTTTT
NA	TRBV19	TRBJ2-1	NA	CASSIIGNEQFF	TGTGCCAGTAGTATTATTGGCAATGAGCAGTTCTTC
NA	TRBV20-1	TRBJ1-5	few	CSAGDRFSNQPQHF	TGCAGTGCCGGGGACCGCTTCAGCAATCAGCCCCAGCATTTT
TRBD1	TRBV7-3	TRBJ1-1	many	CASSQGAGNTEAFF	TGTGCCAGCAGCCAGGGGGCAGGGAACACTGAAGCTTTCTTT
NA	TRBV11-3	TRBJ2-1	few	CASSFIGNEQFF	TGTGCCAGCAGCTTTATAGGAAATGAGCAGTTCTTC
NA	TRBV2	TRBJ2-2	many	CASKGRTTGELFF	TGTGCCAGCAAGGGCAGAACCACCGGGGAGCTGTTTTTT
TRBD1	TRBV30	TRBJ1-3	few	CAWSKGQAGNTIYF	TGTGCCTGGAGTAAAGGACAGGCTGGAAACACCATATATTTT
NA	TRBV9	TRBJ2-7	many	CASSVGRQTYEQYF	TGTGCCAGCAGCGTAGGCCGACAGACCTACGAGCAGTACTTC
NA	TRBV5-1	TRBJ1-4	NA	CASRVSSGGNEKLFF	TGCGCCAGCAGAGTTTCGAGCGGAGGGAATGAAAAACTGTTTTTT
TRBD2	TRBV15	TRBJ2-3	NA	CATSPRLAGATDTQYF	TGTGCCACCAGCCCCCGACTAGCGGGTGCCACAGATACGCAGTATTTT
NA	TRBV29-1	TRBJ2-7	many	CSVEGIPKWLGEQYF	TGCAGCGTTGAAGGTATTCCCAAATGGCTTGGCGAGCAGTACTTC
NA	TRBV4-1	TRBJ2-7	few	CASSPRGGHSDRGIYEQYF	TGCGCCAGCAGCCCAAGGGGAGGTCACTCGGACAGAGGGATCTACGAGCAGTACTTC
TRBD2	TRBV11-2	TRBJ2-1	many	CASSLVGGRSFYNEQFF	TGTGCCAGCAGCTTAGTTGGCGGGAGGAGCTTCTACAATGAGCAGTTCTTC
NA	TRBV1	TRBJ2-1	few	CTSSQPPSGRRNEQFF	TGCACCAGCAGCCAACCACCGAGCGGGAGGCGCAATGAGCAGTTCTTC
TRBD2	TRBV5-1	TRBJ2-7	few	CASSYGLAGKSYEQYF	TGCGCCAGCAGCTATGGACTAGCGGGAAAATCCTACGAGCAGTACTTC
NA	TRBV5-5	TRBJ2-7	few	CASSGGTQPYEQYF	TGTGCCAGCAGCGGCGGGACCCAACCCTACGAGCAGTACTTC
NA	TRBV6-5	TRBJ1-2	few	CASSYQGAGPRERYGYTF	TGTGCCAGCAGTTACCAAGGGGCAGGGCCTAGAGAAAGATATGGCTACACCTTC
NA	TRBV4-1	TRBJ2-7	many	CASSQVGTARDYEQYF	TGCGCCAGCAGCCAAGTGGGTACAGCTCGGGACTACGAGCAGTACTTC
TRBD2	TRBV12-3/TRBV12-4	TRBJ2-2	many	CASLPLRGSGELFF	TGTGCCAGCCTTCCCCTGCGGGGGTCCGGGGAGCTGTTTTTT
NA	TRBV20-1	TRBJ2-7	many	CSAIKAQGSYEQYF	TGCAGTGCCATAAAAGCCCAGGGTTCTTACGAGCAGTACTTC
TRBD2	TRBV3-1	TRBJ2-1	NA	CASSSKYSTSGRRENNEQFF	TGTGCCAGCAGCTCCAAGTATTCGACTAGCGGGAGAAGGGAAAACAATGAGCAGTTCTTC
TRBD1	TRBV18	TRBJ2-3	few	CASSPDRGADTQYF	TGTGCCAGCTCACCGGACAGGGGAGCAGATACGCAGTATTTT
TRBD2	TRBV7-2	TRBJ2-3	few	CASSLARTSGGADTQYF	TGTGCCAGCAGCTTAGCCCGGACTAGCGGAGGGGCAGATACGCAGTATTTT
NA	TRBV7-9	TRBJ1-3	few	CASSRDGGPGNTIYF	TGTGCCAGCAGCAGGGATGGGGGACCTGGAAACACCATATATTTT
NA	TRBV9	TRBJ2-3	NA	CASSVAPMADTQYF	TGTGCCAGCAGCGTGGCCCCTATGGCAGATACGCAGTATTTT
NA	TRBV27	TRBJ2-7	few	CATRGVLGEQYF	TGTGCCACTCGGGGAGTCCTGGGCGAGCAGTACTTC
NA	TRBV6-1	TRBJ2-5	few	CASSETLAREETQYF	TGTGCCAGCAGTGAAACGTTAGCGAGAGAGGAGACCCAGTACTTC
NA	TRBV5-6	TRBJ2-2	NA	CASSRDWAGEVFF	TGTGCCAGCAGCCGGGATTGGGCCGGGGAGGTGTTTTTT
NA	TRBV29-1	TRBJ1-2	few	CSVKPLGGFYGYTF	TGCAGCGTTAAACCTCTGGGGGGCTTTTATGGCTACACCTTC